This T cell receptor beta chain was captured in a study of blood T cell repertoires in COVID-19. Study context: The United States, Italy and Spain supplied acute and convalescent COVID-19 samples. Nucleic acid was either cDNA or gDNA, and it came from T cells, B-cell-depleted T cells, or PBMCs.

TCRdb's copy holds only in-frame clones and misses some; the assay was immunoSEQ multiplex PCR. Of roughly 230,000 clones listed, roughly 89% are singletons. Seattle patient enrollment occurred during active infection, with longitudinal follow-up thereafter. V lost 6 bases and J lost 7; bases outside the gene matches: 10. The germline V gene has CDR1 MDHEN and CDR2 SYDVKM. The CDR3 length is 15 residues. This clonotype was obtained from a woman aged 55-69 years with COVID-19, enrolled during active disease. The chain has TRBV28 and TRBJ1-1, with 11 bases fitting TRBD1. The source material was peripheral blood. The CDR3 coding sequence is TGTGCCAGCAGCCAGTTCAGGACAGGGGGCGGTGAAGCTTTCTTT. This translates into CASSQFRTGGGEAFF. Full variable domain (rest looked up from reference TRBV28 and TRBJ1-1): DVKVTQSSRYLVKRTGEKVFLECVQDMDHENMFWYRQDPGLGLRLIYFSYDVKMKEKGDIPEGYSVSREKKERFSLILESASTNQTSMYLCASSQFRTGGGEAFFGQGTRLTVV.